Listed below are T cell receptor beta chains from one sample, sequenced in a study of T cell responses to AZD1222 COVID-19 vaccine. Profiled with immunoSEQ multiplex PCR; TCRdb holds only in-frame clones, not every one. Among 100,000 to 150,000 clones, 75% to 85% were seen once, and the ten largest hold approximately 8%. This specimen was peripheral blood, taken 28 days after the second dose of the MenACWY control vaccine. The receptors come from an adult who received the MenACWY meningococcal vaccine as a control. CDR3s include the opening cysteine and the closing phenylalanine or tryptophan. Each record gives: J gene, clone size, D gene, V gene, CDR3 DNA, CDR3 protein. The D gene is left open where the match is weak. A row's size may be missing; if present it is once, few, many or a size class.

J: TRBJ1-4
size: -
D: -
V: TRBV20-1
DNA: TGCAGTGCTAGTGTGGACGGTGCAACTAATGAAAAACTGTTTTTT
CDR3: CSASVDGATNEKLFF

J: TRBJ2-2
size: once
D: TRBD2
V: TRBV27
DNA: TGTGCCAGCCGCCGACTAGCGGGGGGCCGAGCGAACACCGGGGAGCTGTTTTTT
CDR3: CASRRLAGGRANTGELFF

J: TRBJ2-3
size: -
D: TRBD2
V: TRBV11-2
DNA: TGTGCCAGCAACCGCCGGGTAGCGGGACTCACAGATACGCAGTATTTT
CDR3: CASNRRVAGLTDTQYF

J: TRBJ2-3
size: -
D: -
V: TRBV18
DNA: TGTGCCAGCTCCACCAATAGGGGGGCGCAGTATTTT
CDR3: CASSTNRGAQYF

J: TRBJ1-5
size: once
D: -
V: TRBV3-1/TRBV3-2
DNA: TGTGCCAGCAGCCAAGTGGCGGGGAGGAATCAGCCCCAGCATTTT
CDR3: CASSQVAGRNQPQHF

J: TRBJ2-7
size: once
D: TRBD2
V: TRBV6-1
DNA: TGTGCCAGCAGTGAACGGCGGGAGGACTGGTACGAGCAGTACTTC
CDR3: CASSERREDWYEQYF

J: TRBJ2-3
size: -
D: -
V: TRBV19
DNA: TGTGCCAGTACTAAAACCGGGGCGCGAGGTACGCAGTATTTT
CDR3: CASTKTGARGTQYF

J: TRBJ1-1
size: -
D: -
V: TRBV20-1
DNA: TGCAGTGCTAACGGGGACGTGAGAGCTTTCTTT
CDR3: CSANGDVRAFF

J: TRBJ2-7
size: -
D: -
V: TRBV18
DNA: TGTGCCAGCTCACGACAGGTCTACGAGCAGTACTTC
CDR3: CASSRQVYEQYF

J: TRBJ1-4
size: -
D: -
V: TRBV5-1
DNA: TGCGCCAGCAGCCAAACTCCTACAGGAAGGAATGAAAAACTGTTTTTT
CDR3: CASSQTPTGRNEKLFF

J: TRBJ1-1
size: -
D: TRBD1
V: TRBV5-4
DNA: TGTGCCAGCAGTCGACAGGGAGGCACTGAAGCTTTCTTT
CDR3: CASSRQGGTEAFF

J: TRBJ1-1
size: -
D: -
V: TRBV6-1
DNA: TGTGCCAGCAGTGAAGCGCGTGGACAGTTATATACTGAAGCTTTCTTT
CDR3: CASSEARGQLYTEAFF

J: TRBJ2-7
size: -
D: -
V: TRBV6-5
DNA: TGTGCCAGCAGGGTTATATCCACACCTTCCTACGAGCAGTACTTC
CDR3: CASRVISTPSYEQYF

J: TRBJ1-3
size: -
D: -
V: TRBV3-1/TRBV3-2
DNA: TGTGCCAGCAGCCCCGTAACTCCAGGACTGGGAAACACCATATATTTT
CDR3: CASSPVTPGLGNTIYF

J: TRBJ2-1
size: -
D: TRBD1
V: TRBV9
DNA: TGTGCCAGCAGCGTAGTCGGGACAGGGCACAATGAGCAGTTCTTC
CDR3: CASSVVGTGHNEQFF

J: TRBJ1-5
size: -
D: TRBD1
V: TRBV19
DNA: TGTGCCAGTAGTGGGACAGGGTTTCTGCCCCAGCATTTT
CDR3: CASSGTGFLPQHF

J: TRBJ2-2
size: -
D: TRBD1
V: TRBV12-5
DNA: TGTGCTAGTGGTTTGGGAAGGACAGGGGCGCCCGGGGAGCTGTTTTTT
CDR3: CASGLGRTGAPGELFF

J: TRBJ1-3
size: -
D: TRBD1
V: TRBV10-3
DNA: TGTGCCATCAGCAAACAGGGGGCGGTTGGAAACACCATATATTTT
CDR3: CAISKQGAVGNTIYF

J: TRBJ1-2
size: -
D: -
V: TRBV28
DNA: TGTGCCAGCAGCGAGAACGATCCCATCTATGGCTACACCTTC
CDR3: CASSENDPIYGYTF

J: TRBJ1-1
size: -
D: -
V: TRBV27
DNA: TGTGCCAGCAGTTTGAACAGCCAGAACACTGAAGCTTTCTTT
CDR3: CASSLNSQNTEAFF

J: TRBJ1-3
size: -
D: -
V: TRBV7-3
DNA: TGTGCCAGCAGCTCGACAGGCTCTGGAAACACCATATATTTT
CDR3: CASSSTGSGNTIYF

J: TRBJ2-2
size: -
D: -
V: TRBV2
DNA: TGTGCCAGCGCGAGAAACACCGGGGAGCTGTTTTTT
CDR3: CASARNTGELFF

J: TRBJ2-1
size: -
D: -
V: TRBV10-3
DNA: TGTGCCATCAGTGAAGGGTCGGTTGAGCAGTTCTTC
CDR3: CAISEGSVEQFF

J: TRBJ2-6
size: -
D: -
V: TRBV24-1
DNA: TGTGCCACCAGTGACCCGGACAGTCTTGCTGGGGCCAACGTCCTGACTTTC
CDR3: CATSDPDSLAGANVLTF

J: TRBJ2-1
size: -
D: -
V: TRBV19
DNA: TGTGCCACCGCGAGGAGGGCAGCCCTTTATTACAATGAGCAGTTCTTC
CDR3: CATARRAALYYNEQFF

J: TRBJ2-6
size: -
D: TRBD2
V: TRBV19
DNA: TGTGCCAGTAGTATAGCGGGGGGCTCTGGGGCCAACGTCCTGACTTTC
CDR3: CASSIAGGSGANVLTF

J: TRBJ2-2
size: -
D: -
V: TRBV5-4
DNA: TGTGCCAGCAGCTTGGTGACGACCGGGGAGCTGTTTTTT
CDR3: CASSLVTTGELFF

J: TRBJ1-3
size: few
D: -
V: TRBV29-1
DNA: TGCAGCGTCAGATCCGCACAACCCTCTGGAAACACCATATATTTT
CDR3: CSVRSAQPSGNTIYF

J: TRBJ2-3
size: -
D: -
V: TRBV12-3/TRBV12-4
DNA: TGTGCCAGCAGTTCACGAGGAGATACGCAGTATTTT
CDR3: CASSSRGDTQYF

J: TRBJ2-3
size: -
D: TRBD1
V: TRBV28
DNA: TGTGCCAGCACCCGACAGGGGGCAGATACGCAGTATTTT
CDR3: CASTRQGADTQYF

J: TRBJ2-2
size: -
D: TRBD2
V: TRBV4-2
DNA: TGTGCCAGCAGCCAACGCCCTCACGGACGGGAGGGATTAGGGGAGCTGTTTTTT
CDR3: CASSQRPHGREGLGELFF

J: TRBJ2-1
size: -
D: -
V: TRBV6-5
DNA: TGTGCCAGCAGGGTGGCAGGGACGATCAATGAGCAGTTCTTC
CDR3: CASRVAGTINEQFF

J: TRBJ1-1
size: -
D: -
V: TRBV4-3
DNA: TGCGCCAGCAGCCAAGATCATGGGGGGGAACTGATTGGGAACACTGAAGCTTTCTTT
CDR3: CASSQDHGGELIGNTEAFF

J: TRBJ1-2
size: -
D: TRBD1
V: TRBV2
DNA: TGTGCCAGCACGTACTGGACAGGGGGATACACCTTC
CDR3: CASTYWTGGYTF

J: TRBJ1-1
size: -
D: -
V: TRBV29-1
DNA: TGCAGCGGGGCCCAGCTATCCACTGAAGCTTTCTTT
CDR3: CSGAQLSTEAFF

J: TRBJ2-1
size: -
D: -
V: TRBV27
DNA: TGTGCCAGCAGTTTATTGCAGTCCAATGAGCAGTTCTTC
CDR3: CASSLLQSNEQFF

J: TRBJ1-1
size: -
D: -
V: TRBV11-2
DNA: TGTGCCAGCAGCTTAGATTGGGGACACAACTACGATGAAGCTTTCTTT
CDR3: CASSLDWGHNYDEAFF

J: TRBJ2-7
size: once
D: -
V: TRBV11-2
DNA: TGTGCCAGCAGCTTAGAACGGGGAGAGAGCTCCTACGAGCAGTACTTC
CDR3: CASSLERGESSYEQYF

J: TRBJ1-1
size: -
D: -
V: TRBV20-1
DNA: TGCAGTGCTTCCGGGACAGAAGCTTTCTTT
CDR3: CSASGTEAFF

J: TRBJ2-1
size: -
D: -
V: TRBV28
DNA: TGTGCCAGCAGTCGCCCGACTTTCTCCACCTCCTACAATGAGCAGTTCTTC
CDR3: CASSRPTFSTSYNEQFF

J: TRBJ1-1
size: -
D: -
V: TRBV7-9
DNA: TGTGCCAGCAGCTTAACTGGGTTGGCTTTCTTT
CDR3: CASSLTGLAFF

J: TRBJ2-2
size: -
D: TRBD2
V: TRBV11-1
DNA: TGTGCCAGCAGCTTAGCTCTAGCGGGGAACACCGGGGAGCTGTTTTTT
CDR3: CASSLALAGNTGELFF

J: TRBJ1-1
size: -
D: -
V: TRBV19
DNA: TGTGCCAGTAACCCTATACAGGGAGTGAACACTGAAGCTTTCTTT
CDR3: CASNPIQGVNTEAFF

J: TRBJ1-5
size: -
D: TRBD1
V: TRBV6-5
DNA: TGTGCCAGCAGTTACTCGGGACAGCTTAGCAATCAGCCCCAGCATTTT
CDR3: CASSYSGQLSNQPQHF

J: TRBJ1-6
size: -
D: TRBD1
V: TRBV2
DNA: TGTGCCAGCTTGGAGACAGGGAGGAATTCACCCCTCCACTTT
CDR3: CASLETGRNSPLHF

J: TRBJ1-2
size: -
D: TRBD1
V: TRBV12-3/TRBV12-4
DNA: TGTGCCAGCAGTCTGACAGGGAACTATGGCTACACCTTC
CDR3: CASSLTGNYGYTF

J: TRBJ1-2
size: -
D: -
V: TRBV27
DNA: TGTGCCAGCACAACCGGGGGGGGCGGCTACACCTTC
CDR3: CASTTGGGGYTF

J: TRBJ2-4
size: once
D: TRBD1
V: TRBV5-1
DNA: TGCGCCAGCAGCTTGGGAACAGGGGTTTTACCCAAAAACATTCAGTACTTC
CDR3: CASSLGTGVLPKNIQYF